This T cell receptor (beta chain) comes out of a study of T-cell memory formation after mild COVID-19. As for this clonotype: Antigen unknown.

TCRdb reprocessed the 5' RACE reads via MiXCR and lists one record per CDR3 protein. In the table there are hundreds of thousands of distinct CDR3 sequences, 13% to 15% of which are singletons. General observations from the study: Contracting clones, day 15 to 85, had balanced CD4/CD8, and later expanders favored CD4+. Mainly in CM and EM were contracting CD4+ clones; CD8+ were in EMRA.

Trimming stripped 4 bases from V and 0 bases from J, with 19 bases between. The CDR3 covers 17 residues. Germline V lookup: CDR1 LGHNA, CDR2 YSLEER. This chain links TRBV4-3 with TRBJ2-7, with no clear D. The source of this sequence is a young man who had mild COVID-19 (a few samples of this study predate the infection). Cell type and time point are not known. Input material: PBMCs or a T cell subset sorted from them (not recorded which). CDR3 DNA sequence: TGCGCCAGCAGCCGCACGCTGGTGGGGTCGAGCTCCTACGAGCAGTACTTC. Translated: CASSRTLVGSSSYEQYF.